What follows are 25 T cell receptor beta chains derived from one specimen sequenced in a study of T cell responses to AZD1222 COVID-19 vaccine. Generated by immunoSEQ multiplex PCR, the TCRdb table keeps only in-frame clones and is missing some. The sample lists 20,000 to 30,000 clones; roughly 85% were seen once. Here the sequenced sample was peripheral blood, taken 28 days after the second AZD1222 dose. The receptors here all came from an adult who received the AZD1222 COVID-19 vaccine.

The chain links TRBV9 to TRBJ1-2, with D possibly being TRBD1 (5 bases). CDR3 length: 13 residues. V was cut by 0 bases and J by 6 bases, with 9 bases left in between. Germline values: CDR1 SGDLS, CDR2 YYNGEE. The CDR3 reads CASSVGGEHGYTF. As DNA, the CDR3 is TGTGCCAGCAGCGTAGGGGGGGAACATGGCTACACCTTC. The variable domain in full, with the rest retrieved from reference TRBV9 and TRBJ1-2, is DSGVTQTPKHLITATGQRVTLRCSPRSGDLSVYWYQQSLDQGLQFLIQYYNGEERAKGNILERFSAQQFPDLHSELNLSSLELGDSALYFCASSVGGEHGYTFGSGTRLTVV.

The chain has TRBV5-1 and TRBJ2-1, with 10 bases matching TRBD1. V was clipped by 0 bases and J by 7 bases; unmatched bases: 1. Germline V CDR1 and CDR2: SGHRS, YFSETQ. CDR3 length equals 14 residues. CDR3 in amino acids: CASSLGQGANEQFF. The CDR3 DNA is TGCGCCAGCAGCTTGGGACAGGGGGCAAATGAGCAGTTCTTC.

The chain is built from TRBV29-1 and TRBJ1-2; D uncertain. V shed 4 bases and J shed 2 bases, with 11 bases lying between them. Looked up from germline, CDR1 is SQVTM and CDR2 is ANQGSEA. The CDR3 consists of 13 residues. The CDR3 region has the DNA TGCAGCGTTGGAGGACGGGGAAACTATGGCTACACCTTC. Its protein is CSVGGRGNYGYTF. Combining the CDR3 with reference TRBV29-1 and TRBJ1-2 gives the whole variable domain SAVISQKPSRDICQRGTSLTIQCQVDSQVTMMFWYRQQPGQSLTLIATANQGSEATYESGFVIDKFPISRPNLTFSTLTVSNMSPEDSSIYLCSVGGRGNYGYTFGSGTRLTVV.

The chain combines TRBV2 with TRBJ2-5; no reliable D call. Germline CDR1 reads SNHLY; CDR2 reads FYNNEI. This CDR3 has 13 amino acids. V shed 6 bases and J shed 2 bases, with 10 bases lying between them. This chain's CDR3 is CASSQARQETQYF. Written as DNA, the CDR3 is TGTGCCAGCAGCCAAGCGCGACAAGAGACCCAGTACTTC. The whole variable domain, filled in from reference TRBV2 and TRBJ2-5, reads EPEVTQTPSHQVTQMGQEVILRCVPISNHLYFYWYRQILGQKVEFLVSFYNNEISEKSEIFDDQFSVERPDGSNFTLKIRSTKLEDSAMYFCASSQARQETQYFGPGTRLLVL.

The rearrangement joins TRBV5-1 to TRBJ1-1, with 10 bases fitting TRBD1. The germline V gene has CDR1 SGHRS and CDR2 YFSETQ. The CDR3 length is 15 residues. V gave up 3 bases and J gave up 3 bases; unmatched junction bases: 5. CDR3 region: CASSWGQGRDTEAFF. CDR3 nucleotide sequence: TGCGCCAGCAGCTGGGGACAGGGGCGAGACACTGAAGCTTTCTTT.

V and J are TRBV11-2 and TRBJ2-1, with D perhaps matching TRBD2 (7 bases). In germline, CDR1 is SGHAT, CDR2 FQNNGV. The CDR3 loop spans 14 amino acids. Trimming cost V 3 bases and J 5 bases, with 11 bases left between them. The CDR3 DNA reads TGTGCCAGCAGCTTTGGAGGGGGGGACAATGAGCAGTTCTTC. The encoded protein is CASSFGGGDNEQFF.

The CDR3 DNA reads as TGTGCCAGCCACACTCGAGGCTACACCTTC. It is translated as CASHTRGYTF. This chain joins TRBV19 and TRBJ1-2; D call uncertain. CDR3 size: 10 residues. V was shortened by 9 bases and J by 8 bases, with 10 bases between the two germline ends. CDR1 is LNHDA and CDR2 is SQIVND in the germline V gene (reference sequence).

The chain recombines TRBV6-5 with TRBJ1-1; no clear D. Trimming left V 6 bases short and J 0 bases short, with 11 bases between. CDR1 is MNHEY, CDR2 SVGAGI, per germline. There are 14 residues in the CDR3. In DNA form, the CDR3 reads TGTGCCAGCAGCACGACCGAACTGAACACTGAAGCTTTCTTT. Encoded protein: CASSTTELNTEAFF.

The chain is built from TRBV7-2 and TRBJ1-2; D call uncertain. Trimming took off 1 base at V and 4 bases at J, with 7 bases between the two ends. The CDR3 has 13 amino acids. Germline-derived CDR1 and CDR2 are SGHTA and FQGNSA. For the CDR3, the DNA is TGTGCCAGCAGCTTAGTTTCCATCTATGGCTACACCTTC. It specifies CASSLVSIYGYTF.

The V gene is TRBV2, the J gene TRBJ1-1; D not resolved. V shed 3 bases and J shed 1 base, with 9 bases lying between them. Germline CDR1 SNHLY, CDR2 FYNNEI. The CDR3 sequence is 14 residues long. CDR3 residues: CASSDRVGNTEAFF. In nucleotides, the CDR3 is TGTGCCAGCAGTGATAGGGTTGGGAACACTGAAGCTTTCTTT.

In nucleotides, the CDR3 is TGTGCCAGTAGGGTACCTGGTTCCGCTTTTGGAAACACCATATATTTT. It specifies CASRVPGSAFGNTIYF. This sequence joins TRBV19 and TRBJ1-3, with D unresolved. The CDR3 runs 16 residues. V shed 6 bases and J shed 3 bases, with 18 bases lying between them. The germline V gene has CDR1 LNHDA and CDR2 SQIVND (reference sequence).

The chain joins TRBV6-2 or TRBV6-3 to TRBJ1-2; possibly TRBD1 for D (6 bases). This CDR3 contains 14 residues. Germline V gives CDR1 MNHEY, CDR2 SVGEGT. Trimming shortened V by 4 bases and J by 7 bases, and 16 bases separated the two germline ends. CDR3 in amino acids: CASSFSTGSFGYTF. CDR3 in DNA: TGTGCCAGCAGTTTTTCAACAGGGAGTTTTGGCTACACCTTC.

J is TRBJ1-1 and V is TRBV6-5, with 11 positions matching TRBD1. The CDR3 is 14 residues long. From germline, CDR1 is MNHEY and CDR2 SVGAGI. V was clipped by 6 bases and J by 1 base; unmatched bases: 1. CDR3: CASRGTGGNTEAFF. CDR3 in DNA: TGTGCCAGCAGAGGGACAGGGGGGAACACTGAAGCTTTCTTT.

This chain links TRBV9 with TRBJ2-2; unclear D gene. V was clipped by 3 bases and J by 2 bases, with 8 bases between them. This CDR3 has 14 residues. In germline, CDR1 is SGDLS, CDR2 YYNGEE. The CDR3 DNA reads TGTGCCAGCAGCGCCCACCAAAACACCGGGGAGCTGTTTTTT. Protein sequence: CASSAHQNTGELFF.

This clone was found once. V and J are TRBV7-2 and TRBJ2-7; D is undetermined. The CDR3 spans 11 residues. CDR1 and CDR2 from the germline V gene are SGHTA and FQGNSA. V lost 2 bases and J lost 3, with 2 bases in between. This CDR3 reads CASSLYYEQYF. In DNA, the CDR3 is TGTGCCAGCAGCTTATACTACGAGCAGTACTTC.

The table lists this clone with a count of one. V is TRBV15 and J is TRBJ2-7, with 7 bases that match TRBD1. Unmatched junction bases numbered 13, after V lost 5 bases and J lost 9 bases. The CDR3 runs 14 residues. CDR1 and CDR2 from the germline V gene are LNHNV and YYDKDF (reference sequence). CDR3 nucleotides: TGTGCCACCAGCGCCGGGACAGATAGGCTCGGGCAGTACTTC. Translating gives CATSAGTDRLGQYF.

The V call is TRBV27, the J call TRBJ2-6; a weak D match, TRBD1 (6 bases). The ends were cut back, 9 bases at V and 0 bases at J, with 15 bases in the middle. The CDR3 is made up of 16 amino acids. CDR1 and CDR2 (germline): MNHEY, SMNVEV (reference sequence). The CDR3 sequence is CASRGWESSGANVLTF. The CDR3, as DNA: TGTGCCAGTAGGGGGTGGGAGAGCTCTGGGGCCAACGTCCTGACTTTC. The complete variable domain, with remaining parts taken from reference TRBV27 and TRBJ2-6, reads EAQVTQNPRYLITVTGKKLTVTCSQNMNHEYMSWYRQDPGLGLRQIYYSMNVEVTDKGDVPEGYKVSRKEKRNFPLILESPSPNQTSLYFCASRGWESSGANVLTFGAGSRLTVL.

CDR3 region: CASSQVPDPYGYTF. In DNA form, the CDR3 reads TGTGCCAGCAGCCAAGTTCCAGACCCCTATGGCTACACCTTC. The chain links TRBV3-1 (or the pseudogene TRBV3-2) to TRBJ1-2; no firm D call. The CDR3 spans 14 residues. V was pared by 1 base and J by 4 bases, with 10 bases between. Per germline, CDR1 LGHDT and CDR2 YNNKEL (reference sequence).

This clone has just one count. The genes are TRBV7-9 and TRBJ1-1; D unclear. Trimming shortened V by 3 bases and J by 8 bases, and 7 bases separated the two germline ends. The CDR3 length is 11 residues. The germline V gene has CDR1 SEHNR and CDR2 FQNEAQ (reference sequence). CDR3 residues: CASSFGSEAFF. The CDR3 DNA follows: TGTGCCAGCAGCTTCGGGTCAGAAGCTTTCTTT.

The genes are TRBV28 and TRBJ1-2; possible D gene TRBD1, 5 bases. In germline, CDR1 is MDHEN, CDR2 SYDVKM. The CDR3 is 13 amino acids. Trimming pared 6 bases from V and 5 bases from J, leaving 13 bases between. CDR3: CASSSGTEYGYTF. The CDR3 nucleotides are TGTGCCAGCAGCTCCGGGACTGAATATGGCTACACCTTC.

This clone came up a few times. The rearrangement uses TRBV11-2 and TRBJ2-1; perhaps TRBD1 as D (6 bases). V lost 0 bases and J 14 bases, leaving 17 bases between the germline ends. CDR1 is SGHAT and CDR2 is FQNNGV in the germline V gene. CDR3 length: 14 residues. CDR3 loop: CASSLDQYGDNEFF. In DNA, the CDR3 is TGTGCCAGCAGCTTAGATCAATACGGGGACAATGAGTTCTTC.

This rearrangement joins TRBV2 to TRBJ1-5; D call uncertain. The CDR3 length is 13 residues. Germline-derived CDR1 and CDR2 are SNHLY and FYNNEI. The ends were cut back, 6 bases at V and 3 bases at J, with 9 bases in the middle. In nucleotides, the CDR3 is TGTGCCAGCAGCCCCCAACCCAATCAGCCCCAGCATTTT. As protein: CASSPQPNQPQHF.

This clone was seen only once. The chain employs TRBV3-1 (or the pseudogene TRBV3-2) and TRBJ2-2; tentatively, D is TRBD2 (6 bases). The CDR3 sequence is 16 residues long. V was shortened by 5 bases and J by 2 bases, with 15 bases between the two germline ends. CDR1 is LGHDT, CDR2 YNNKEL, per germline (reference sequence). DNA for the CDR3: TGTGCCAGCAGCTTCCGCCCCGGGGGTAACACCGGGGAGCTGTTTTTT. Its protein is CASSFRPGGNTGELFF.

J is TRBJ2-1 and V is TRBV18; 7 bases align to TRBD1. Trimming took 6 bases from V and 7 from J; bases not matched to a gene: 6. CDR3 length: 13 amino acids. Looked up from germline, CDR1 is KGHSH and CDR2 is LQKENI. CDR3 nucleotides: TGTGCCAGCTCGCCCAGGGGGAGAAATGAGCAGTTCTTC. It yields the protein CASSPRGRNEQFF.

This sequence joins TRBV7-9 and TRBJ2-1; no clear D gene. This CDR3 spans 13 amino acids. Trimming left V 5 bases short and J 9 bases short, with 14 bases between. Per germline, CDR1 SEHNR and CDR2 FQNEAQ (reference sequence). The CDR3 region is CASSPLAQGEQFF. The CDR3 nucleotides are TGTGCCAGCAGCCCCTTGGCTCAAGGTGAGCAGTTCTTC. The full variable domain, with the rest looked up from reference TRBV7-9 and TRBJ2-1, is DTGVSQNPRHKITKRGQNVTFRCDPISEHNRLYWYRQTLGQGPEFLTYFQNEAQLEKSRLLSDRFSAERPKGSFSTLEIQRTEQGDSAMYLCASSPLAQGEQFFGPGTRLTVL.